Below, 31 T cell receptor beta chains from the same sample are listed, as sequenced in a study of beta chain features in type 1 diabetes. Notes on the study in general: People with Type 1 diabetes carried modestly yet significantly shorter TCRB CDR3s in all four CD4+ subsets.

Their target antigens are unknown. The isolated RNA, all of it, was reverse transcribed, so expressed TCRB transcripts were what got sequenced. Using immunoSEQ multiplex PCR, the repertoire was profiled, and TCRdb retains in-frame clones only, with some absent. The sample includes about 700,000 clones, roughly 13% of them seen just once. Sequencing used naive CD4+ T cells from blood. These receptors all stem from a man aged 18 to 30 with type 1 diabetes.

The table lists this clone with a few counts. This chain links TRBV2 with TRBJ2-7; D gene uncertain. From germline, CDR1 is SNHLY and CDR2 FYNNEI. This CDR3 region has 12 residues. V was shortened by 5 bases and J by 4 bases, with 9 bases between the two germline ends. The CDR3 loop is CASSLDGYEQYF. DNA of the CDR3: TGTGCCAGCAGTCTAGACGGTTACGAGCAGTACTTC.

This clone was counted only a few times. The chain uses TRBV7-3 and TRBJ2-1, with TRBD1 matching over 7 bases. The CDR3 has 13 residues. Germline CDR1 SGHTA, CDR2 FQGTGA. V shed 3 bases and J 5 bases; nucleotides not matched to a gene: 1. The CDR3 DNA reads TGTGCCAGCAGCTTGGGACAGAACAATGAGCAGTTCTTC. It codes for CASSLGQNNEQFF.

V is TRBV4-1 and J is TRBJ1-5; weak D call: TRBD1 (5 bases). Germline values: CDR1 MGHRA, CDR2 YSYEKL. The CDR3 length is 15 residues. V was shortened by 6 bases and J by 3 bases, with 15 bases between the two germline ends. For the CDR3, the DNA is TGCGCCAGCAGGCCCTCCAGACAGAACAATCAGCCCCAGCATTTT. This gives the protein CASRPSRQNNQPQHF.

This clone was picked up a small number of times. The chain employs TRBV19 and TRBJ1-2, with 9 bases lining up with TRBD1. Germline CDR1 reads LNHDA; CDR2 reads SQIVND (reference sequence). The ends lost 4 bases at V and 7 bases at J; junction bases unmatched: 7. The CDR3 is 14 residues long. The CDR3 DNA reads TGTGCCAGTAGTACCGCACAGGGGGCCGGTGGCTACACCTTC. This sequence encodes CASSTAQGAGGYTF.

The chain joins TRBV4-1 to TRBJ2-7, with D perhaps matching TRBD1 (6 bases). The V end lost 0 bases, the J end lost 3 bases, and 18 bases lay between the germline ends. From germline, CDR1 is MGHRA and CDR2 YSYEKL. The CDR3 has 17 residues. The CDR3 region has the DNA TGCGCCAGCAGCCAAGATTCAGGGGCCCCAACCTTCTACGAGCAGTACTTC. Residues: CASSQDSGAPTFYEQYF.

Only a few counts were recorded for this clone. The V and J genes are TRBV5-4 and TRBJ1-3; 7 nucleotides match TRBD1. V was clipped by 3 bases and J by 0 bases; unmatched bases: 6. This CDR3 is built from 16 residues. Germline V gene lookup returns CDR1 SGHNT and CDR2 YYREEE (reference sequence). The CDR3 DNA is TGTGCCAGCAGCTGGGGGACAGACGTCTCTGGAAACACCATATATTTT. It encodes CASSWGTDVSGNTIYF.

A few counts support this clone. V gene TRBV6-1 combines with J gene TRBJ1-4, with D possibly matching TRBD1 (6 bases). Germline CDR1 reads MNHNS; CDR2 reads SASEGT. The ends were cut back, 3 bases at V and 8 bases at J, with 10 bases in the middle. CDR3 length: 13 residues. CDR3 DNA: TGTGCCAGCAGTGACAGGGGCGAGGAAAAACTGTTTTTT. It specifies CASSDRGEEKLFF.

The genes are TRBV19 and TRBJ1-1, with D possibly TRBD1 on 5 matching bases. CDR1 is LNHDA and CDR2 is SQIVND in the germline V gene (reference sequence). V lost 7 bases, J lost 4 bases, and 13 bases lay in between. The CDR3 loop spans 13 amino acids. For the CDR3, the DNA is TGTGCCAGTACTCAGGGACCTTCCACTGAAGCTTTCTTT. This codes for CASTQGPSTEAFF.

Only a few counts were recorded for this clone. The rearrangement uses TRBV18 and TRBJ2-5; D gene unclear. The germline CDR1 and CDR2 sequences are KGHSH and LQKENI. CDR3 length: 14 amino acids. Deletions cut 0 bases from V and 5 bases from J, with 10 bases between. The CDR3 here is CASSPPARTETQYF. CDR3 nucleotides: TGTGCCAGCTCACCACCAGCTAGGACGGAGACCCAGTACTTC.

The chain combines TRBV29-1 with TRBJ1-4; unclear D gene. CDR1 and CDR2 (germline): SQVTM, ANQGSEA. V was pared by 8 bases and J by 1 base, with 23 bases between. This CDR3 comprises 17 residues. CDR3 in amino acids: CSLPDGPWGKTNEKLFF. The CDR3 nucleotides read TGCAGCCTGCCGGACGGTCCTTGGGGTAAAACTAATGAAAAACTGTTTTTT.

CDR3 sequence: CASTLVSTDTQYF. DNA of the CDR3: TGTGCCAGCACCCTAGTATCCACAGATACGCAGTATTTT. This chain links TRBV2 with TRBJ2-3, with D unclear. V gave up 7 bases and J gave up 2 bases, with 10 bases separating them. The V gene's germline CDR1 is SNHLY and CDR2 FYNNEI. CDR3 length: 13 residues. Full variable domain (remainder filled in from reference TRBV2 and TRBJ2-3): EPEVTQTPSHQVTQMGQEVILRCVPISNHLYFYWYRQILGQKVEFLVSFYNNEISEKSEIFDDQFSVERPDGSNFTLKIRSTKLEDSAMYFCASTLVSTDTQYFGPGTRLTVL.

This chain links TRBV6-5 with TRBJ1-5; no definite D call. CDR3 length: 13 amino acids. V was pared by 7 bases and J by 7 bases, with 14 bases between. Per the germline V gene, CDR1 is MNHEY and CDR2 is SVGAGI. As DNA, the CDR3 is TGTGCCAGCACCCGCGAACCACACCAGCCCCAGCATTTT. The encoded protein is CASTREPHQPQHF.

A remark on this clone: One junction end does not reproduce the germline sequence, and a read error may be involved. The CDR3 loop reads CASSKSLSDTGELFF. In DNA form, the CDR3 reads TGTGCTAGCAGCAAAAGCCTCAGTGACACCGGGGAGCTGTTTTTT. This chain links TRBV7-7 with TRBJ2-2; D gene ambiguous. The CDR3 has 15 amino acids. The germline CDR1 and CDR2 sequences are SSHAT and FNYEAQ (reference sequence).

CDR3 loop: CASSQGLAPSSYNEQFF. The CDR3 DNA is TGCGCCAGCAGCCAAGGGCTGGCCCCAAGCTCCTACAATGAGCAGTTCTTC. This rearrangement joins TRBV4-1 to TRBJ2-1; D is unresolved. In germline, CDR1 is MGHRA, CDR2 YSYEKL. Trimming took off 1 base at V and 0 bases at J, with 13 bases between the two ends. The CDR3 sequence is 17 residues long.

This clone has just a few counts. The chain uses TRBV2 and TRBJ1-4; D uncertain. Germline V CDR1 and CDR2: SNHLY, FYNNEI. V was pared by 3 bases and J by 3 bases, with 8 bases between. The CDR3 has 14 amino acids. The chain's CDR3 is CASSDGAANEKLFF. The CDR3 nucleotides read TGTGCCAGCAGTGACGGAGCAGCTAATGAAAAACTGTTTTTT.

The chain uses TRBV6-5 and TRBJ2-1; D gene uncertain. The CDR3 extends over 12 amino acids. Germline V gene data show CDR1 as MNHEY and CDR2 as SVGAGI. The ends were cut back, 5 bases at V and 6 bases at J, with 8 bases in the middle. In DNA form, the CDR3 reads TGTGCCAGCAGTCCTCGTCTCAATGAGCAGTTCTTC. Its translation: CASSPRLNEQFF.

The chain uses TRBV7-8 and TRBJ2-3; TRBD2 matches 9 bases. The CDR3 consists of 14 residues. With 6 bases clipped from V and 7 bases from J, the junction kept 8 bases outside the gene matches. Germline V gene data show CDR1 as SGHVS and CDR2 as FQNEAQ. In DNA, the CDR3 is TGTGCCAGCAGGAACTTAGCGGGGGACTATACGCAGTATTTT. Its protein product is CASRNLAGDYTQYF.

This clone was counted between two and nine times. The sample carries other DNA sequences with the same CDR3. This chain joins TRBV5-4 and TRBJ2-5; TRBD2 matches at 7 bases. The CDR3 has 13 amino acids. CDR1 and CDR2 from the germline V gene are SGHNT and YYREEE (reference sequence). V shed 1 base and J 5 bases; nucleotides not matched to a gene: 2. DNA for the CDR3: TGTGCCAGCAGCTTGTTTAGCGGGGAGACCCAGTACTTC. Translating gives CASSLFSGETQYF.

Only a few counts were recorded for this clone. CDR3 bases: TGTGCCAGCAGCTTAGGGCCTGGATACGAGCAGTACTTC. Its translation: CASSLGPGYEQYF. The chain is built from TRBV11-3 and TRBJ2-7; no clear D gene. Trimming removed 1 base from V and 4 bases from J, with 8 bases in between. CDR1 and CDR2 (germline): SGHNT, YENEEA. The CDR3 is 13 residues long.

This CDR3 is CASSSLPGTYEQYF. In DNA form, the CDR3 reads TGTGCCAGCAGCTCACTTCCAGGGACCTACGAGCAGTACTTC. J is TRBJ2-7 and V is TRBV11-2; a possible D gene is TRBD1 (5 bases). This CDR3 is built from 14 residues. The V end was cut by 4 bases, the J end by 2 bases, with 12 bases between. Germline V gene lookup returns CDR1 SGHAT and CDR2 FQNNGV.

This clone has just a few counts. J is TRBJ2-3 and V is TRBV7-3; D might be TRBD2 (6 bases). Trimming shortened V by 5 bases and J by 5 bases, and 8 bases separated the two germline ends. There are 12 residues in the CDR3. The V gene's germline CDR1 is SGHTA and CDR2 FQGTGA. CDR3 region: CASSPGGDTQYF. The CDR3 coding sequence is TGTGCCAGCAGCCCCGGGGGAGATACGCAGTATTTT.

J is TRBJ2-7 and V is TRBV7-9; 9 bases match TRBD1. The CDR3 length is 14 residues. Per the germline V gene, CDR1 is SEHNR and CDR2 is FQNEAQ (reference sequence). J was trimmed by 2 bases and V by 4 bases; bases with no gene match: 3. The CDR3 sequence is CASSSGQGTYEQYF. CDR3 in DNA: TGTGCCAGCAGCTCCGGACAGGGGACCTACGAGCAGTACTTC.

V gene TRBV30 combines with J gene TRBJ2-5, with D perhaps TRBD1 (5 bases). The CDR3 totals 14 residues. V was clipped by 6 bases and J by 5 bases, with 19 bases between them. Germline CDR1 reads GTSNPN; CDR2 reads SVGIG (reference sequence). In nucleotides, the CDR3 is TGTGCCTGCCAAAAGGACACCCACGGGGAGACCCAGTACTTC. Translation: CACQKDTHGETQYF. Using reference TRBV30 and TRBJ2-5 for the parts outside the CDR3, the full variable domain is SQTIHQWPATLVQPVGSPLSLECTVEGTSNPNLYWYRQAAGRGLQLLFYSVGIGQISSEVPQNLSASRPQDRQFILSSKKLLLSDSGFYLCACQKDTHGETQYFGPGTRLLVL.

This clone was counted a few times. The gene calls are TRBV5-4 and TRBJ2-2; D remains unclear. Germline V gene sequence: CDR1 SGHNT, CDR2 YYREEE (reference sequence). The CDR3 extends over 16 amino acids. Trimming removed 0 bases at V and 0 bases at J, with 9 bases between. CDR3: CASSLALGPNTGELFF. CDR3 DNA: TGTGCCAGCAGCTTGGCCCTCGGCCCGAACACCGGGGAGCTGTTTTTT.

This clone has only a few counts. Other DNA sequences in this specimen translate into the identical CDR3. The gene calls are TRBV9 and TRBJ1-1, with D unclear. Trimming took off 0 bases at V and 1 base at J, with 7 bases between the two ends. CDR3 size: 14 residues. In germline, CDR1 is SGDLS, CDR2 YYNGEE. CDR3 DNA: TGTGCCAGCAGCGTAGGTACCTCGAACACTGAAGCTTTCTTT. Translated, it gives CASSVGTSNTEAFF.

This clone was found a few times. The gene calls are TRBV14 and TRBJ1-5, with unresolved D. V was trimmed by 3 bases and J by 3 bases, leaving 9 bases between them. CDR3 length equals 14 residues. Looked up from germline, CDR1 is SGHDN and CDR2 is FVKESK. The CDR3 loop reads CASSHSAINQPQHF. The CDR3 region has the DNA TGTGCCAGCAGCCATTCAGCTATCAATCAGCCCCAGCATTTT.

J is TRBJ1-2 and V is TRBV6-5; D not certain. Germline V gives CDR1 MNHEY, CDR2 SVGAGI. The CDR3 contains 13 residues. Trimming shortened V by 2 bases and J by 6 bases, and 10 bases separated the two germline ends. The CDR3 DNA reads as TGTGCCAGCAGTTACGCGGGGAACCATGGCTACACCTTC. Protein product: CASSYAGNHGYTF.

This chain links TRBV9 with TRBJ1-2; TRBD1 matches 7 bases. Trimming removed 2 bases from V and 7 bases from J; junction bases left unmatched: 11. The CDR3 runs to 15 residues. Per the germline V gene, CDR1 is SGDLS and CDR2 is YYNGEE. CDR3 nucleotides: TGTGCCAGCAGCGTTTTTTCGACAGGGCCGAGTGGCTACACCTTC. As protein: CASSVFSTGPSGYTF.

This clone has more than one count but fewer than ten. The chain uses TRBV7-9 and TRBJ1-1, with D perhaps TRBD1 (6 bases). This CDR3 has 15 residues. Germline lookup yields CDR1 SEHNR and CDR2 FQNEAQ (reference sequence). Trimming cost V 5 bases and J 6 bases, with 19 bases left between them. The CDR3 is CASSHFIGDNSEAFF. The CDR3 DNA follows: TGTGCCAGCAGCCACTTTATCGGGGACAACTCTGAAGCTTTCTTT.

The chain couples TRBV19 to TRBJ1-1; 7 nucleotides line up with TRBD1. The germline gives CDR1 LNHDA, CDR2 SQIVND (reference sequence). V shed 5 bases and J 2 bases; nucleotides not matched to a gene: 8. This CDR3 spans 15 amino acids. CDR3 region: CASSEQGSFNTEAFF. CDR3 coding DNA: TGTGCCAGTAGTGAACAGGGGAGCTTCAACACTGAAGCTTTCTTT.

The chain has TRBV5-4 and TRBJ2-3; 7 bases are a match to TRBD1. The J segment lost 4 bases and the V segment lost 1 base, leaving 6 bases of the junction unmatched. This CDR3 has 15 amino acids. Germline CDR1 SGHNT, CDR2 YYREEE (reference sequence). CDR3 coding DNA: TGTGCCAGCAGCTTGAAGGACAGGTTCGCAGATACGCAGTATTTT. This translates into CASSLKDRFADTQYF.